The rows below give T cell receptor beta chains drawn from one sample of a study of T cell changes during pregnancy in multiple sclerosis. Sequencing was performed with immunoSEQ multiplex PCR; in TCRdb, only in-frame clones are kept and a portion is missing. Among around 69,000 clones listed, more than 85% were seen once. This specimen was CD8+ T cells from peripheral blood mononuclear cells, taken before pregnancy. These receptors originate from a female donor with multiple sclerosis, enrolled in a pregnancy study. CDR3s include the opening cysteine and the closing phenylalanine or tryptophan. A D gene is named only where the DNA matches it firmly. Size values are once, few and many counts, or a class for expanded clones, and some rows have none.

J	size	V	D	CDR3	DNA
TRBJ1-4	-	TRBV13	TRBD1	CASSLWGQGGTNEKLFF	TGTGCCAGCAGCTTGTGGGGACAGGGAGGAACTAATGAAAAACTGTTTTTT
TRBJ2-1	-	TRBV10-1	TRBD2	CASSDRLAGKNEQFF	TGCGCCAGCAGTGATCGGCTAGCGGGAAAGAATGAGCAGTTCTTC
TRBJ2-7	-	TRBV9	-	CASSAGDYEQYF	TGTGCCAGCAGCGCCGGGGATTACGAGCAGTACTTC
TRBJ1-4	once	TRBV7-9	TRBD1	CASGQGATNEKLFF	TGTGCCAGCGGACAGGGGGCAACTAATGAAAAACTGTTTTTT
TRBJ2-4	-	TRBV6-5	TRBD1	CASSYAGTGNIQYF	TGTGCCAGCAGTTACGCAGGGACAGGGAACATTCAGTACTTC
TRBJ1-2	-	TRBV19	-	CASNIGLDGYTF	TGTGCCAGTAACATAGGACTAGATGGCTACACCTTC
TRBJ2-5	-	TRBV7-6	-	CASSFGRQETQYF	TGTGCCAGCAGCTTTGGCCGTCAAGAGACCCAGTACTTC
TRBJ2-5	-	TRBV29-1	TRBD1	CSVGGTGGGETQYF	TGCAGCGTTGGTGGGACAGGTGGGGGGGAGACCCAGTACTTC
TRBJ1-4	-	TRBV6-1	-	CASRIYRGSDEKLFF	TGTGCCAGCAGAATTTATAGGGGTTCGGATGAAAAACTGTTTTTT
TRBJ2-7	-	TRBV6-1	-	CASSDQAVSSYEQYF	TGTGCCAGCAGTGATCAGGCAGTTAGCTCCTACGAGCAGTACTTC
TRBJ1-6	few	TRBV4-2	-	CASSQGGPRNSPLHF	TGTGCCAGCAGCCAAGGGGGCCCACGAAATTCACCCCTCCACTTT
TRBJ2-3	few	TRBV6-4	-	CASSEGERDTQYF	TGTGCCAGCAGTGAAGGAGAGAGAGATACGCAGTATTTT
TRBJ2-7	-	TRBV5-6	-	CASSLGGAFEQYF	TGTGCCAGCAGCTTGGGCGGGGCCTTCGAGCAGTACTTC
TRBJ2-5	-	TRBV10-3	-	CAISESNAGQETQYF	TGTGCCATCAGTGAGTCGAATGCAGGTCAAGAGACCCAGTACTTC
TRBJ1-5	-	TRBV6-1	-	CASSERWAQGSNQPQHF	TGTGCCAGCAGTGAACGCTGGGCCCAGGGTAGCAATCAGCCCCAGCATTTT